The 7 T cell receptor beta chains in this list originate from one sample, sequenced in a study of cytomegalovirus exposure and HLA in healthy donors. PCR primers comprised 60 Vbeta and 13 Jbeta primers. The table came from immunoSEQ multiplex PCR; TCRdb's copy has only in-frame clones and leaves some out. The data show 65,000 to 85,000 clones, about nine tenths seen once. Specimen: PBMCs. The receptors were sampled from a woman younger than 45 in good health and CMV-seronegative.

The CDR3 protein is CASSSLSAPGQGMNTEAFF. In DNA, the CDR3 is TGTGCCAGCTCATCCTTATCAGCTCCGGGACAGGGGATGAACACTGAAGCTTTCTTT. The chain uses TRBV18 and TRBJ1-1, with 10 bases identical to TRBD1. Trimming cost V 5 bases and J 0 bases; bases outside gene matches: 15. Germline V gene lookup returns CDR1 KGHSH and CDR2 LQKENI. The CDR3 covers 19 residues.

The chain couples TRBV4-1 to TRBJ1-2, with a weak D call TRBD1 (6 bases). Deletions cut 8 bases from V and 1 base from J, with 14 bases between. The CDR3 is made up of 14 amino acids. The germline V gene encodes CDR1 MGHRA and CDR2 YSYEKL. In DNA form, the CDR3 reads TGCGCCAGCGGACGGGACAATGGTAACTATGGCTACACCTTC. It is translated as CASGRDNGNYGYTF.

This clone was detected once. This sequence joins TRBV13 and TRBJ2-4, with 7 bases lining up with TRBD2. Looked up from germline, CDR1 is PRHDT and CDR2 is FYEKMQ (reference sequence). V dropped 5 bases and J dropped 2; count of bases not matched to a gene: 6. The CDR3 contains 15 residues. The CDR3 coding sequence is TGTGCCAGCAGCCCGCGGGAGTTGTCCAAAAACATTCAGTACTTC. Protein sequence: CASSPRELSKNIQYF.

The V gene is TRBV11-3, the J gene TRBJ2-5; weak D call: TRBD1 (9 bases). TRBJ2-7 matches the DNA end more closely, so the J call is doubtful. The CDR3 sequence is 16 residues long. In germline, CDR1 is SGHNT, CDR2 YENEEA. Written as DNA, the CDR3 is TGTGCCAGCAGCTTAGATAGCGGGACAGGGCTCTACGAGCAGTACTTC. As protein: CASSLDSGTGLYEQYF.

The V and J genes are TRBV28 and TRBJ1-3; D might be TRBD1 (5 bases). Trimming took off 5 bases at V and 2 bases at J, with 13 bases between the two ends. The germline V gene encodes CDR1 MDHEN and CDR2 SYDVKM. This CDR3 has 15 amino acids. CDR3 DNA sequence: TGTGCCAGCAGTCCTCTCCAGGGAACTGGAAACACCATATATTTT. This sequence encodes CASSPLQGTGNTIYF. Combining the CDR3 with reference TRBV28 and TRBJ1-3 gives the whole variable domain DVKVTQSSRYLVKRTGEKVFLECVQDMDHENMFWYRQDPGLGLRLIYFSYDVKMKEKGDIPEGYSVSREKKERFSLILESASTNQTSMYLCASSPLQGTGNTIYFGEGSWLTVV.

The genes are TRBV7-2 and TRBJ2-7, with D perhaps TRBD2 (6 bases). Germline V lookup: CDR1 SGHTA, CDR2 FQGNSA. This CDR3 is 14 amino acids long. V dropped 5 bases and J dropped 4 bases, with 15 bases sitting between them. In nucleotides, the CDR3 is TGTGCCAGCAGCATGGCCGGGACTGGGTACGAGCAGTACTTC. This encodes CASSMAGTGYEQYF.

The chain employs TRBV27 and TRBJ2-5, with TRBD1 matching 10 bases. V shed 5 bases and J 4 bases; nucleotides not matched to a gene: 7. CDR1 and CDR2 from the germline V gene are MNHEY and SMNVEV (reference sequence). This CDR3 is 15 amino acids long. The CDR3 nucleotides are TGTGCCAGCAGTAGAGGACAGGGGGTTTTAGAGACCCAGTACTTC. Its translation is CASSRGQGVLETQYF.